Below are 23 T cell receptor beta chains sequenced from a single sample in a study of shared clonotypes between healthy human individuals. TCRdb's table, derived via immunoSEQ multiplex PCR, lists solely in-frame clones and lacks some. The table includes about 460,000 clones, around 77% detected once. The specimen sequenced was PBMCs. These receptors all stem from a woman between 40 and 50 years old in good health. Some clones in this sample may be carry-over from other donors' samples.

The chain joins TRBV10-2 to TRBJ1-5; D gene uncertain. Germline CDR1 reads WSHSY; CDR2 reads SAAADI. The CDR3 is 12 amino acids. Trimming cost V 3 bases and J 0 bases, with 0 bases left between them. The CDR3 nucleotides read TGCGCCAGCAGTGATAGCAATCAGCCCCAGCATTTT. Translated, it gives CASSDSNQPQHF.

The table lists this clone with a count of one. The V and J genes are TRBV9 and TRBJ2-3; TRBD2 matches 12 bases. The CDR3 length is 16 residues. CDR1 is SGDLS, CDR2 YYNGEE, per germline. The V gene end was trimmed by 0 bases and the J gene end by 2 bases; junction bases not matched to a gene: 1. The CDR3 loop reads CASSVASGRATDTQYF. The CDR3 DNA is TGTGCCAGCAGCGTAGCTAGCGGGAGGGCCACAGATACGCAGTATTTT.

Only one count was recorded for this clone. The chain is built from TRBV29-1 and TRBJ2-5, with a tentative D call TRBD1 (6 bases). From germline, CDR1 is SQVTM and CDR2 ANQGSEA. The CDR3 is 12 amino acids. V lost 5 bases to trimming and J lost 4 bases, with 11 bases between them. The CDR3 loop reads CSVRQGSETQYF. The CDR3 region has the DNA TGCAGCGTTCGTCAGGGGTCAGAGACCCAGTACTTC.

V and J are TRBV10-3 and TRBJ1-2, with D possibly being TRBD1 (5 bases). There are 13 residues in the CDR3. The germline V gene encodes CDR1 ENHRY and CDR2 SYGVKD. Trimming left V 5 bases short and J 4 bases short, with 11 bases between. CDR3: CAISSDTGYGYTF. The CDR3 nucleotides are TGTGCCATCAGTTCGGACACAGGCTATGGCTACACCTTC.

Details on this clone: A far larger clone is one base from this, pointing to a likely read error. DNA of the CDR3: TGTGCCGGTACGGGGGGAGCTGGCTACACCTTC. Translating gives CAGTGGAGYTF. The chain couples TRBV6-5 to TRBJ1-2, with a possible D match to TRBD1 (5 bases). The CDR3 runs to 11 residues. Trimming cost V 11 bases and J 7 bases, with 14 bases left between them. The germline gives CDR1 MNHEY, CDR2 SVGAGI.

The J gene is TRBJ2-3, the V gene TRBV6-5; 11 bases are shared with TRBD1. J gave up 3 bases and V 5 bases, and 4 bases lay outside the gene matches. The CDR3 loop spans 15 amino acids. Germline assignment: CDR1 MNHEY and CDR2 SVGAGI. CDR3 residues: CASSIGQGATDTQYF. The CDR3 DNA is TGTGCCAGCAGTATAGGACAGGGGGCTACAGATACGCAGTATTTT.

In the case of this clone: A read error may explain this, as a much larger clone is one base away. This CDR3 is also generated by other DNA sequences in the sample. CDR3 in amino acids: CASSFRASGSFYEQYF. The DNA of the CDR3 is TGTGCCAGCAGCTTTAGGGCCAGCGGGAGTTTTTACGAGCAGTACTTC. This sequence joins TRBV7-6 and TRBJ2-7; 8 nucleotides agree with TRBD2. V dropped 3 bases and J dropped 4; count of bases not matched to a gene: 11. The CDR3 loop spans 16 amino acids. CDR1 SGHVS and CDR2 FNYEAQ come from the germline V gene. The variable domain in full, completed from reference TRBV7-6 and TRBJ2-7, reads GAGVSQSPRYKVTKRGQDVALRCDPISGHVSLYWYRQALGQGPEFLTYFNYEAQQDKSGLPNDRFSAERPEGSISTLTIQRTEQRDSAMYRCASSFRASGSFYEQYFGPGTRLTVT.

Note on this clone: A much larger clone differs from this one at a single base, so this may be a read error. This chain joins TRBV2 and TRBJ2-3; possibly TRBD2 for D (5 bases). The germline gives CDR1 SNHLY, CDR2 FYNNEI. The CDR3 consists of 13 residues. For the CDR3, the DNA is TGTGCCAACAGTGAGGGAAACAGAGATACGCAGTATTTT. It is translated as CANSEGNRDTQYF.

This clone came up a few times. A far larger clone is one base from this, pointing to a likely read error. The chain couples TRBV11-2 to TRBJ2-5; 7 bases fit TRBD1. Per the germline V gene, CDR1 is SGHAT and CDR2 is FQNNGV. CDR3 length: 15 residues. V dropped 5 bases and J dropped 1; count of bases not matched to a gene: 7. Here the CDR3 reads CASSLVGTAQETQYF. CDR3 bases: TGTGCCAGCAGCCTAGTCGGGACAGCCCAAGAGACCCAGTACTTC.

This chain links TRBV5-1 with TRBJ1-4; D not certain. Germline CDR1 and CDR2: SGHRS and YFSETQ. This CDR3 contains 14 residues. The V end was cut by 0 bases, the J end by 6 bases, with 9 bases between. CDR3 residues: CASSLVGEDEKLFF. In DNA, the CDR3 is TGCGCCAGCAGCTTGGTTGGGGAGGATGAAAAACTGTTTTTT.

Only a few counts were recorded for this clone. V is TRBV15 and J is TRBJ2-1, with TRBD1 identical over 11 bases. The germline V gene encodes CDR1 LNHNV and CDR2 YYDKDF (reference sequence). This CDR3 comprises 15 residues. V was clipped by 3 bases and J by 13 bases; unmatched bases: 11. The CDR3 DNA reads as TGTGCCACCAGCAGCCATGGGACAGGGGGAGGGGGTCAGTTCTTC. It is translated as CATSSHGTGGGGQFF. Full variable domain (outside the CDR3, taken from reference TRBV15 and TRBJ2-1): DAMVIQNPRYQVTQFGKPVTLSCSQTLNHNVMYWYQQKSSQAPKLLFHYYDKDFNNEADTPDNFQSRRPNTSFCFLDIRSPGLGDTAMYLCATSSHGTGGGGQFFGPGTRLTVL.

As for this clone: Germline and junction disagree at one end, which may indicate a read error. This chain links TRBV4-3 with TRBJ2-2, with D possibly matching TRBD2 (5 bases). Germline CDR1 LGHNA, CDR2 YSLEER. This CDR3 region has 16 residues. DNA for the CDR3: TGCGCCAGCATCCAAGAGGCGGGCCCGAACACCGGGGAGCTGTTTTTT. As protein: CASIQEAGPNTGELFF.

The chain is built from TRBV30 and TRBJ2-1; 9 bases fit TRBD2. The CDR3 covers 12 residues. Germline V CDR1 and CDR2: GTSNPN, SVGIG (reference sequence). V shed 3 bases, J shed 10 bases, and the junction held 4 bases outside the gene matches. The CDR3 DNA reads TGTGCCTGGAGAACTCTAGCGGGAGAGCAGTTCTTC. Protein sequence: CAWRTLAGEQFF.

Notes on this clone: A read error is likely here: a far larger clone is one base away. The same CDR3 is also encoded by other DNA sequences in this sample. The chain joins TRBV7-9 to TRBJ1-2; 7 bases match TRBD1. The germline V gene has CDR1 SEHNR and CDR2 FQNEAQ (reference sequence). The CDR3 has 15 amino acids. The J segment lost 2 bases and the V segment lost 5 bases, leaving 8 bases of the junction unmatched. The CDR3 region is CASSPETGFNYGYTF. The CDR3 region has the DNA TGTGCCAGCAGCCCCGAGACAGGGTTCAACTATGGCTACACCTTC.

V usage is TRBV2 and J usage is TRBJ1-4; D is undetermined. Germline assignment: CDR1 SNHLY and CDR2 FYNNEI. V lost 0 bases to trimming and J lost 8 bases, with 13 bases between them. This CDR3 region has 15 residues. The CDR3 DNA sequence: TGTGCCAGCAGTGAAGCTGTCCCAGATTGGGAAAAACTGTTTTTT. Translation gives CASSEAVPDWEKLFF.

This clone was recorded at least ten times. This same CDR3 is encoded by further DNA sequences in the sample. The V gene is TRBV10-3, the J gene TRBJ2-7, with D possibly matching TRBD2 (5 bases). Trimming removed 4 bases at V and 5 bases at J, with 12 bases between. CDR3 length: 13 residues. Germline loops: CDR1 ENHRY, CDR2 SYGVKD. The CDR3 region is CAISAQTEDEQYF. The DNA for the CDR3 is TGTGCCATCAGTGCACAGACGGAGGACGAGCAGTACTTC.

The CDR3 DNA reads TGTGCCAGCAGGCCAAGATCCAATGAGCAGTTCTTC. As protein: CASRPRSNEQFF. The rearrangement joins TRBV28 to TRBJ2-1; D gene uncertain. Trimming removed 6 bases from V and 6 bases from J, with 9 bases in between. The germline gives CDR1 MDHEN, CDR2 SYDVKM. The CDR3 contains 12 residues.

J is TRBJ2-3 and V is TRBV18; D is possibly TRBD1 or TRBD2 (5 bases each). Trimming removed 3 bases at V and 3 bases at J, with 16 bases between. Germline CDR1 and CDR2: KGHSH and LQKENI. This CDR3 is 16 amino acids long. The CDR3 here is CASSPLPPGTTDTQYF. DNA of the CDR3: TGTGCCAGCTCACCCCTCCCCCCGGGGACGACAGATACGCAGTATTTT.

The chain uses TRBV5-4 and TRBJ2-1; a weak D match, TRBD1 (6 bases). The CDR3 length is 17 residues. V lost 2 bases and J lost 8, with 23 bases in between. Germline V lookup: CDR1 SGHNT, CDR2 YYREEE (reference sequence). The CDR3 loop reads CASSLADRSWTFDEQFF. The CDR3 DNA reads TGTGCCAGCAGCTTAGCGGACAGAAGTTGGACCTTCGATGAGCAGTTCTTC.

This CDR3 is CASSPNRDSGYTF. For the CDR3, the DNA is TGTGCCAGCAGCCCAAACAGAGATAGCGGCTACACCTTC. The chain recombines TRBV5-4 with TRBJ1-2; D is unclear. Trimming took 4 bases from V and 8 from J, leaving 15 bases between them. The CDR3 sequence is 13 residues long. The germline V gene encodes CDR1 SGHNT and CDR2 YYREEE (reference sequence).

The gene calls are TRBV7-2 and TRBJ2-1, with D uncertain. This CDR3 is 14 amino acids long. V was pared by 2 bases and J by 0 bases, with 5 bases between. Per germline, CDR1 SGHTA and CDR2 FQGNSA. CDR3 DNA: TGTGCCAGCAGCTTACGAAGCTCCTACAATGAGCAGTTCTTC. This encodes CASSLRSSYNEQFF.

This chain uses TRBV2 with TRBJ2-7; either TRBD1 or TRBD2 may fit D (6 bases each). Germline CDR1 is SNHLY and CDR2 is FYNNEI. V was pared by 1 base and J by 0 bases, with 10 bases between. The CDR3 consists of 15 residues. Written as DNA, the CDR3 is TGTGCCAGCAGTGAAGGGAGGGACAACTCCTACGAGCAGTACTTC. Amino acid sequence: CASSEGRDNSYEQYF.

The count of this clone is one. Other nucleotide sequences in the sample specify the same CDR3. The V gene is TRBV2, the J gene TRBJ2-7; TRBD1 agrees at 7 bases. The germline CDR1 and CDR2 sequences are SNHLY and FYNNEI. J gave up 3 bases and V 9 bases, and 5 bases lay outside the gene matches. The CDR3 spans 12 residues. The CDR3, as DNA: TGTGCCAGTACCGGGACAGTCTACGAGCAGTACTTC. Amino acids: CASTGTVYEQYF.